A selection of T cell receptor beta chains follows, all from one sample in a study of OX40 agonist ivuxolimab in advanced cancers. Produced via immunoSEQ multiplex PCR; TCRdb's table is partial and in-frame only. The sample lists about 58,000 clones, roughly 77% occurring once. This sample comprised CD4+ or CD8+ T cells sorted from blood, obtained in a trial of the OX40 agonist ivuxolimab. These receptors were collected from an adult with an advanced solid tumor such as melanoma, head and neck, liver or kidney cancer. Each CDR3 is given with its conserved first and last residue. A D gene is named only where the DNA matches it firmly. Not every row has a clone size; where given, it reads once, few, many or a size class.

length	V	size	J	D	DNA	CDR3
15	TRBV18	-	TRBJ2-3	-	TGTGCCAGCTTAAGGGCCACCGGGGCCACAGATACGCAGTATTTT	CASLRATGATDTQYF
17	TRBV11-3	-	TRBJ2-1	TRBD2	TGTGCCAGCAGGCCCCACGGTGGTAGCGGGAGCGGCAATGAGCAGTTCTTC	CASRPHGGSGSGNEQFF
15	TRBV9	-	TRBJ1-1	TRBD1	TGTGCCAGCAGCACTAGCTTACAGGGGGCCACTGAAGCTTTCTTT	CASSTSLQGATEAFF
12	TRBV5-1	-	TRBJ1-2	-	TGCGCCAGCAGCCCGCCAGGGGATGGCTACACCTTC	CASSPPGDGYTF
13	TRBV6-1	-	TRBJ1-2	TRBD1	TGTGCCAGCAGGGTACAGGGGGCGCGTGGCTACACCTTC	CASRVQGARGYTF
16	TRBV6-7	-	TRBJ1-2	TRBD1	TGTGCCAGCAGCCCGGGTCCAGGGGGCATAGGCTATGGCTACACCTTC	CASSPGPGGIGYGYTF
14	TRBV6-5	-	TRBJ2-2	-	TGTGCCAGCAGGACGGCCCTTAAGCCCGGGGAGCTGTTTTTT	CASRTALKPGELFF
13	TRBV2	-	TRBJ2-7	-	TGTGCCAGCAGTGTCTCTCTACCATACGAGCAGTACTTC	CASSVSLPYEQYF
15	TRBV19	-	TRBJ1-5	-	TGTGCCAGTAGGCTGGGAGGGCATAGCAATCAGCCCCAGCATTTT	CASRLGGHSNQPQHF
13	TRBV16	-	TRBJ2-3	-	TGTGCCAGCAGCCAATTTAAAGCCGATACGCAGTATTTT	CASSQFKADTQYF
16	TRBV19	-	TRBJ2-7	TRBD1	TGTGCCAGTGGGACAGGGTATTCAAATTCTCCCTACGAGCAGTACTTC	CASGTGYSNSPYEQYF
16	TRBV5-5	-	TRBJ2-1	TRBD1	TGTGCCAGCAGAAGGACAGGGGGGACCTCCTACAATGAGCAGTTCTTC	CASRRTGGTSYNEQFF
12	TRBV6-5	few	TRBJ2-7	-	TGTGCCAGCACCCTGGGCGGCTACGAGCAGTACTTC	CASTLGGYEQYF
12	TRBV9	-	TRBJ2-3	-	TGTGCCAGCAGCCCTAACACAGATACGCAGTATTTT	CASSPNTDTQYF
14	TRBV5-1	-	TRBJ1-3	-	TGCGCCAGCAGGGGGGGAGACTCTGGAAACACCATATATTTT	CASRGGDSGNTIYF
13	TRBV19	-	TRBJ1-5	-	TGTGCCAGTAGTATTCAGGGGAGGCAGCCCCAGCATTTT	CASSIQGRQPQHF
12	TRBV7-2	once	TRBJ1-2	-	TGTGCCAGCAGCCTAGGATGGACCGGCTACACCTTC	CASSLGWTGYTF
14	TRBV5-1	-	TRBJ2-7	-	TGCGCCAGCAGCTTGGGCGGGGTACCTCGGGAGCAGTACTTC	CASSLGGVPREQYF
13	TRBV10-1	-	TRBJ1-5	-	TGCGCCAGCAGCAGCGCCTTAAATCAGCCCCAGCATTTT	CASSSALNQPQHF
15	TRBV7-9	-	TRBJ2-7	TRBD1	TGTGCCAGCAGCTTAAGGACAGGGGAAACCTACGAGCAGTACTTC	CASSLRTGETYEQYF
11	TRBV2	-	TRBJ2-7	-	TGTGCCAGCGAGGGGAACAACGAGCAGTACTTC	CASEGNNEQYF
14	TRBV18	-	TRBJ1-1	-	TGTGCCAGCTCACCAGGGCAGCCGAACACTGAAGCTTTCTTT	CASSPGQPNTEAFF
16	TRBV5-1	-	TRBJ1-3	-	TGCGCCAGCAGCTCGGATCTTACGAGCTCTGGAAACACCATATATTTT	CASSSDLTSSGNTIYF
15	TRBV9	-	TRBJ2-7	-	TGTGCCAGCAGCGTATCCCCATGGGCCCCCTACGAGCAGTACTTC	CASSVSPWAPYEQYF
15	TRBV7-3	-	TRBJ1-5	TRBD1	TGTGCCAGCAGCTTAAGGGACAGGGAGCCGCAGCCCCAGCATTTT	CASSLRDREPQPQHF
15	TRBV5-4	-	TRBJ2-3	-	TGTGCCAGCCAGACCGGTGGCGGATATACAGATACGCAGTATTTT	CASQTGGGYTDTQYF
16	TRBV6-1	-	TRBJ2-7	TRBD1	TGTGCCAGCAGTGGCTATTGGGACAGGGCGTCCTACGAGCAGTACTTC	CASSGYWDRASYEQYF
11	TRBV11-2	-	TRBJ1-2	-	TGTGCCAGCAGGCCCATATATGGCTACACCTTC	CASRPIYGYTF
13	TRBV18	-	TRBJ2-5	-	TGTGCCAGCTCAAAAGGCCCCCAAGAGACCCAGTACTTC	CASSKGPQETQYF
14	TRBV7-8	-	TRBJ1-2	-	TGTGCCAGCACCCTGGGGGAGGGCCAGGGTGGCTACACCTTC	CASTLGEGQGGYTF
15	TRBV4-1	-	TRBJ2-7	-	TGCGCCAGCAGCCAATGGGGAGGGGGTAGCTACGAGCAGTACTTC	CASSQWGGGSYEQYF
13	TRBV19	-	TRBJ2-7	-	TGTGCCAGTACCCCTGGAGGGACCTACGAGCAGTACTTC	CASTPGGTYEQYF
14	TRBV18	-	TRBJ2-3	TRBD1	TGTGCCAGCTCACCACCGACAGGGGCAGATACGCAGTATTTT	CASSPPTGADTQYF
13	TRBV29-1	once	TRBJ1-1	-	TGCAGCGTTGAAGGCAGGGCCCTAACTGAAGCTTTCTTT	CSVEGRALTEAFF
14	TRBV18	-	TRBJ1-5	TRBD1	TGTGCCAGCTCCCCGACAGGGGGCAATCAGCCCCAGCATTTT	CASSPTGGNQPQHF
18	TRBV29-1	-	TRBJ2-4	TRBD2	TGCAGCGTTGCCTTATTTAGGTTCGGGGGGGTAACCAAAAACATTCAGTACTTC	CSVALFRFGGVTKNIQYF
11	TRBV29-1	-	TRBJ2-1	-	TGCGGAATGACACGAGCCTCTGAGCAGTTCTTC	CGMTRASEQFF
15	TRBV18	few	TRBJ2-1	TRBD1	TGTGCCAGCTCACCGGGACAGCTCTCCTACAATGAGCAGTTCTTC	CASSPGQLSYNEQFF
15	TRBV18	-	TRBJ1-2	-	TGTGCCAGCTCACCTCTTAATCAGGGCCACTATGGCTACACCTTC	CASSPLNQGHYGYTF
12	TRBV30	-	TRBJ1-4	-	TGTGCCTGGAGTCGAACTTCTGAAAAACTGTTTTTT	CAWSRTSEKLFF
17	TRBV5-1	-	TRBJ2-3	-	TGCGCCAGCAGCCCGACGACCGACCTTGTAGGCACAGATACGCAGTATTTT	CASSPTTDLVGTDTQYF
17	TRBV5-6	-	TRBJ1-3	-	TGTGCCAGCAGCTTAACCGGCACACTGTACTCTGGAAACACCATATATTTT	CASSLTGTLYSGNTIYF
15	TRBV6-5	-	TRBJ1-1	TRBD1	TGTGCCAGCAGCGGACAGGAGGGGTTGAACACTGAAGCTTTCTTT	CASSGQEGLNTEAFF
15	TRBV7-3	-	TRBJ2-7	TRBD2	TGTGCCAGCAGCTTAATGGGACTAGCTAGAGACGAGCAGTACTTC	CASSLMGLARDEQYF
13	TRBV11-3	-	TRBJ2-7	-	TGTGCCAGCAGGGGGACGGGTGGCTACGAGCAGTACTTC	CASRGTGGYEQYF
13	TRBV18	-	TRBJ1-2	-	TGTGCCAGCTCACCGGACGGGAACTATGGCTACACCTTC	CASSPDGNYGYTF
17	TRBV5-1	medium-sized	TRBJ1-3	-	TGCGCCAGCAGCTTGGATCCCATGGGGTTTTCTGGAAACACCATATATTTT	CASSLDPMGFSGNTIYF
13	TRBV2	-	TRBJ2-3	-	TGTGCCAGCAAGGCGATTATAACAGATACGCAGTATTTT	CASKAIITDTQYF
15	TRBV19	-	TRBJ2-2	-	TGTGCCAGTATGATCGGCAGTGCGAACACCGGGGAGCTGTTTTTT	CASMIGSANTGELFF
17	TRBV7-3	-	TRBJ2-1	TRBD1	TGTGCCAGCAGCTTAATGGGTACCGGGACAGGGACCAATGAGCAGTTCTTC	CASSLMGTGTGTNEQFF
15	TRBV7-8	-	TRBJ2-5	-	TGTGCCAGCAGCTCTTACGGCGGACGTGGGGAGACCCAGTACTTC	CASSSYGGRGETQYF
15	TRBV7-9	-	TRBJ1-1	-	TGTGCCAGCAGCTTACTATCGACACTGAACACTGAAGCTTTCTTT	CASSLLSTLNTEAFF
15	TRBV9	-	TRBJ2-3	-	TGTGCCAGCAGCGTAGAGGCGGTAGCAGGAGATACGCAGTATTTT	CASSVEAVAGDTQYF
17	TRBV10-1	-	TRBJ2-7	TRBD2	TGCGCCAGCAGTGAGTCCCCCGGGACTAACAACTCCTACGAGCAGTACTTC	CASSESPGTNNSYEQYF
16	TRBV5-1	-	TRBJ2-5	-	TGCGCCAGCAGCTTCCTGGACAGTGGTGTCGTCGGGACCCAGTACTTC	CASSFLDSGVVGTQYF
13	TRBV5-1	few	TRBJ2-5	-	TGCGCCAGCAGCCCGGACACGGGAGAGACCCAGTACTTC	CASSPDTGETQYF
13	TRBV5-1	-	TRBJ1-3	-	TGCGCCAGCAGCTTGGGTCTTGGAAACACCATATATTTT	CASSLGLGNTIYF
15	TRBV6-6	once	TRBJ2-7	-	TGTGCCAGCAGTTACTCCGGGTCGAACTCCTACGAGCAGTACTTC	CASSYSGSNSYEQYF
18	TRBV4-1	-	TRBJ2-7	-	TGCGCCAGCAGCCAAGATAGTGCCGCCTCGGCCACGGCCTACGAGCAGTACTTC	CASSQDSAASATAYEQYF